The clone carrying this TCR beta chain was found once. The V and J ends lost 2 bases and 3 bases respectively, with 22 bases between them. Germline lookup yields CDR1 GTSNPN and CDR2 SVGIG (reference sequence). The CDR3 sequence is 17 residues long. While infection was still active, Seattle patients were enrolled and then followed longitudinally. This sample was included in a study of blood T cell repertoires in COVID-19. For the study at large: T cells, B-cell-depleted T cells, or PBMCs provided the cDNA or gDNA that served as material.

Generated by immunoSEQ multiplex PCR, the TCRdb table keeps only in-frame clones and is missing some. This repertoire shows about 220,000 clones, 70% to 90% found once; its top ten account for about 2.4%. The V call is TRBV30, the J call TRBJ2-5; D is perhaps TRBD1 (5 bases). The source material was peripheral blood. The receptor comes from a woman in her 70s with COVID-19, enrolled during active disease. The CDR3 bases are TGTGCCTGGAGTTCCTCCCGCCAGGACCAGGGTAAAGAGACCCAGTACTTC. Translated, it gives CAWSSSRQDQGKETQYF.